These 20 T cell receptor beta chains originate from one sample sequenced in a study of neurological immune-mediated disorders. TCRdb re-called the 5' RACE reads with MiXCR, one entry per CDR3 protein. The repertoire consists of approximately 70,000 distinct CDR3 sequences, with 4.5% to 6% occurring once and the leading ten covering about 2%. The sample consisted of PBMCs. These receptors came from a woman between 65 and 79 years old with multiple sclerosis.

This clonotype was counted at least ten times. This chain joins TRBV10-3 and TRBJ2-7, with 9 bases aligning to TRBD1. The J segment lost 3 bases and the V segment lost 2 bases, leaving 5 bases of the junction unmatched. Germline CDR1 is ENHRY and CDR2 is SYGVKD. This CDR3 has 15 residues. The CDR3 DNA is TGTGCCATCAGTGAGCCGGGACAGGGCAACTACGAGCAGTACTTC. Amino acid sequence: CAISEPGQGNYEQYF.

This clonotype was observed a handful of times. J is TRBJ2-5 and V is TRBV20-1; D unclear. V lost 5 bases, J lost 2 bases, and 9 bases lay in between. The CDR3 loop spans 12 amino acids. Germline V CDR1 and CDR2: DFQATT, SNEGSKA (reference sequence). The CDR3 is CSARPEQETQYF. In DNA, the CDR3 is TGCAGTGCTCGCCCCGAGCAAGAGACCCAGTACTTC.

This clonotype was seen repeatedly, ten times or more. The chain has TRBV20-1 and TRBJ2-1; TRBD1 agrees at 10 bases. Germline V gene sequence: CDR1 DFQATT, CDR2 SNEGSKA (reference sequence). Trimming cost V 5 bases and J 0 bases; bases outside gene matches: 7. The CDR3 is 16 amino acids. The CDR3 DNA reads as TGCAGTGCTGAGGGTCGGACAGGGGGCTCCTACAATGAGCAGTTCTTC. Residues: CSAEGRTGGSYNEQFF.

The sample holds many counts of this clonotype. The V and J genes are TRBV20-1 and TRBJ1-1; D not resolved. V was shortened by 3 bases and J by 1 base, with 6 bases between the two germline ends. The CDR3 is made up of 12 amino acids. From germline, CDR1 is DFQATT and CDR2 SNEGSKA (reference sequence). The CDR3 sequence is CSASPANTEAFF. CDR3 nucleotide sequence: TGCAGTGCTAGCCCGGCGAACACTGAAGCTTTCTTT.

In its sample, this clonotype was seen many times. The V call is TRBV7-9, the J call TRBJ2-5, with unresolved D. Germline lookup yields CDR1 SEHNR and CDR2 FQNEAQ (reference sequence). Deletions cut 2 bases from V and 4 bases from J, with 14 bases between. CDR3 length: 15 residues. The CDR3 DNA sequence: TGTGCCAGCAGCTTACCAGGACCCCGCGGAGAGACCCAGTACTTC. Protein: CASSLPGPRGETQYF.

The table lists this clonotype with many counts. The chain joins TRBV5-1 to TRBJ2-3, with D possibly called TRBD1 or TRBD2 (5 bases each). CDR1 SGHRS and CDR2 YFSETQ come from the germline V gene. The CDR3 has 14 residues. Trimming left V 4 bases short and J 1 base short, with 10 bases between. The CDR3 DNA reads as TGCGCCAGCAGCCCAGGGACCCGCACAGATACGCAGTATTTT. Its translation: CASSPGTRTDTQYF.

This clonotype was recorded at least ten times. The chain couples TRBV20-1 to TRBJ2-7; D might be TRBD1 (5 bases). The germline CDR1 and CDR2 sequences are DFQATT and SNEGSKA (reference sequence). The CDR3 sequence is 13 residues long. Trimming removed 5 bases at V and 3 bases at J, with 14 bases between. The CDR3 reads CSAVKGPHYEQYF. Here the CDR3 DNA reads TGCAGTGCTGTCAAGGGGCCTCACTACGAGCAGTACTTC.

This clonotype occurred many times. The gene calls are TRBV3-1 and TRBJ2-4; D remains ambiguous. Germline values: CDR1 LGHDT, CDR2 YNNKEL (reference sequence). The CDR3 consists of 16 residues. Trimming left V 3 bases short and J 0 bases short, with 12 bases between. CDR3 DNA: TGTGCCAGCAGCCAGAGCGAATACATAGCCAAAAACATTCAGTACTTC. Its translation is CASSQSEYIAKNIQYF.

This chain uses TRBV3-1 with TRBJ2-5; TRBD2 aligns across 7 bases. Germline V gene data show CDR1 as LGHDT and CDR2 as YNNKEL (reference sequence). CDR3 size: 13 residues. The trim removed 2 bases at V and 4 bases at J, leaving 1 base unmatched. The DNA for the CDR3 is TGTGCCAGCAGCCAAACGGGAGGAGAGACCCAGTACTTC. Translating gives CASSQTGGETQYF.

This clonotype was picked up a small number of times. The gene calls are TRBV20-1 and TRBJ2-5; TRBD2 matches at 10 bases. V trimming: 3 bases; J trimming: 4 bases; junction bases outside the gene matches: 5. Germline CDR1 and CDR2: DFQATT and SNEGSKA (reference sequence). The CDR3 has 14 residues. The chain's CDR3 is CSASLAGEGETQYF. The CDR3 nucleotides are TGCAGTGCTAGTCTAGCGGGAGAAGGAGAGACCCAGTACTTC.

This clonotype came up a few times. A much larger clone is a single base away; this may be a read error. The chain is built from TRBV7-2 and TRBJ1-5; unclear D gene. From germline, CDR1 is SGHTA and CDR2 FQGNSA. CDR3 length equals 15 residues. Here the CDR3 DNA reads TGTGCCAGCAGCTTAGCTCCGGATAGCAATCAGCCCCAGAATTTT. Encoded protein: CASSLAPDSNQPQNF.

The sample holds many counts of this clonotype. The chain employs TRBV20-1 and TRBJ2-5; TRBD2 aligns across 13 bases. The CDR3 is 17 amino acids. In germline, CDR1 is DFQATT, CDR2 SNEGSKA (reference sequence). V shed 6 bases and J 4 bases; nucleotides not matched to a gene: 14. Here the CDR3 DNA reads TGCAGTGCCCCTGCTGGACTAGCGGGAGCGTCGGCAGAGACCCAGTACTTC. It codes for CSAPAGLAGASAETQYF.

Details on this clonotype: This clone may be a read error of a much larger clone one base away. This chain uses TRBV6-6 with TRBJ2-6; 11 nucleotides match TRBD1. The CDR3 is made up of 18 amino acids. Germline V lookup: CDR1 MNHNY, CDR2 SVGAGI (reference sequence). The CDR3 spells CASRVPGQGVSGSNVLTF. CDR3 coding DNA: TGTGCCAGCAGAGTCCCGGGACAGGGGGTCTCTGGGTCCAACGTCCTGACTTTC.

This clonotype was picked up many times. This chain joins TRBV20-1 and TRBJ1-1; D possibly corresponds to TRBD1 (5 bases). CDR1 is DFQATT and CDR2 is SNEGSKA in the germline V gene (reference sequence). This CDR3 has 15 residues. Trimming removed 0 bases at V and 7 bases at J, with 18 bases between. The CDR3 DNA follows: TGCAGTGCTAGAGAGGAGGGAATAGGACATCTTGAAGCTTTCTTT. Translation gives CSAREEGIGHLEAFF.

This clonotype has ten or more counts. The V call is TRBV29-1, the J call TRBJ2-6, with D perhaps given as TRBD1 or TRBD2 (6 bases each). This CDR3 has 15 residues. Trimming cost V 3 bases and J 2 bases, with 11 bases left between them. Germline V lookup: CDR1 SQVTM, CDR2 ANQGSEA. CDR3 residues: CSVESGEAGANVLTF. In DNA, the CDR3 is TGCAGCGTTGAGTCAGGGGAGGCTGGGGCCAACGTCCTGACTTTC.

This clonotype was seen repeatedly, ten times or more. This rearrangement joins TRBV4-1 to TRBJ2-2; D is possibly TRBD1 (6 bases). The CDR3 extends over 15 amino acids. Germline loops: CDR1 MGHRA, CDR2 YSYEKL. Trimming left V 4 bases short and J 5 bases short, with 14 bases between. Written as DNA, the CDR3 is TGCGCCAGCAGCCTCCACCTCCAGGGGACCGGGGAGCTGTTTTTT. This encodes CASSLHLQGTGELFF.

In its sample, this clonotype was seen many times. The chain carries TRBV5-5 and TRBJ2-7, with 11 bases aligning to TRBD2. The CDR3 covers 16 residues. From germline, CDR1 is SGHKS and CDR2 YYEKEE (reference sequence). After removal of 0 bases from V and 2 bases from J, the junction contained 4 bases not matched to a gene. The CDR3 DNA reads as TGTGCCAGCAGCTTGGGCACTAGCGGGAGTACCTACGAGCAGTACTTC. Its translation is CASSLGTSGSTYEQYF.

This clonotype was counted many times. V and J are TRBV19 and TRBJ1-5; D gene uncertain. This CDR3 is 13 amino acids long. With 5 bases removed from V and 3 bases from J, the gap between germline ends came to 8 bases. Germline V gene lookup returns CDR1 LNHDA and CDR2 SQIVND (reference sequence). CDR3 loop: CASSLQHNQPQHF. The CDR3 coding sequence is TGTGCCAGTAGTCTGCAGCACAATCAGCCCCAGCATTTT.

The rearrangement uses TRBV5-1 and TRBJ1-1; D is unclear. The CDR3 has 16 amino acids. The V gene lost 4 bases and the J gene lost 0 bases, with 16 bases spanning the gap. From germline, CDR1 is SGHRS and CDR2 YFSETQ. The CDR3 sequence is CASSPGEEIMNTEAFF. The CDR3 bases are TGCGCCAGCAGCCCCGGGGAGGAGATCATGAACACTGAAGCTTTCTTT.

This clonotype was observed many times. V usage is TRBV7-2 and J usage is TRBJ2-3; 9 positions match TRBD1. Germline CDR1 reads SGHTA; CDR2 reads FQGNSA. The length of the CDR3 is 16 residues. V was pared by 1 base and J by 6 bases, with 8 bases of the junction left unmatched. CDR3 amino acids: CASSLGTGTGKDTQYF. The CDR3 DNA reads as TGTGCCAGCAGCTTAGGTACCGGGACAGGGAAGGATACGCAGTATTTT.